The T cell receptor (beta chain) under discussion was sequenced for a study of radiation and T cells in renal cell carcinoma. The CDR3 extends over 13 amino acids. Germline V lookup: CDR1 MDHEN, CDR2 SYDVKM. Trimming pared 1 base from V and 4 bases from J, leaving 7 bases between. As for time point: baseline pretreatment blood. Treatment specified: 15 Gy SBRT to primary tumor, nephrectomy 4 weeks later. Sequenced by immunoSEQ multiplex PCR; TCRdb stores in-frame clones only, minus some. This repertoire shows some 100,000 clones, 82% found once; its top ten account for less than 7%. The source material was blood, sampled from a patient whose treatment included radiotherapy and nephrectomy. This TCR was recovered from a man aged 60 to 75 with renal cell carcinoma. This sequence joins TRBV28 and TRBJ1-1; D remains unclear. The CDR3 reads CASSLSGFTEAFF. The CDR3 DNA sequence: TGTGCCAGCAGTTTATCAGGCTTCACTGAAGCTTTCTTT.